A selection of T cell receptor beta chains follows, all from one sample in a study of graft-versus-host responses after intestinal transplantation. Assay used: immunoSEQ multiplex PCR; TCRdb lists only in-frame clones, some missing. The sample has tens of thousands of clones, 85% to 90% seen once. Antigen specificity for these receptors is unknown. The sample in question was unstimulated CD4+ T cells sorted from spleen or lymph node cells, obtained before intestinal transplant. The receptors originated from a human donor who received an intestinal transplant. CDR3s include the opening cysteine and the closing phenylalanine or tryptophan. The order of the fields is V gene, J gene, clone size, D gene, CDR3 protein, CDR3 DNA. D genes are given only for firm matches. For some rows the clone size is stated as once, few or many, or as a class when expanded; others skip it.

V gene: TRBV5-1
J gene: TRBJ2-2
clone size: .
D gene: TRBD1
CDR3 protein: CASSLGDRGLTGELFF
CDR3 DNA: TGCGCCAGCAGCCTGGGGGACAGGGGACTCACCGGGGAGCTGTTTTTT

V gene: TRBV25-1
J gene: TRBJ2-5
clone size: .
D gene: .
CDR3 protein: CASTGVGFGETQYF
CDR3 DNA: TGTGCCAGCACAGGGGTCGGGTTCGGGGAGACCCAGTACTTC

V gene: TRBV5-6
J gene: TRBJ2-4
clone size: .
D gene: .
CDR3 protein: CASSLWGNGNFLAKNIQYF
CDR3 DNA: TGTGCCAGCAGCTTGTGGGGTAACGGGAACTTTTTAGCCAAAAACATTCAGTACTTC

V gene: TRBV27
J gene: TRBJ2-3
clone size: .
D gene: TRBD2
CDR3 protein: CASSSARGVSTDTQYF
CDR3 DNA: TGTGCCAGCAGTTCCGCTCGGGGGGTAAGCACAGATACGCAGTATTTT

V gene: TRBV5-1
J gene: TRBJ2-3
clone size: .
D gene: .
CDR3 protein: CASSYDRNTQYF
CDR3 DNA: TGCGCCAGCAGCTACGACAGAAATACGCAGTATTTT

V gene: TRBV6-4
J gene: TRBJ1-6
clone size: .
D gene: TRBD1
CDR3 protein: CASSPTGGDSPLHF
CDR3 DNA: TGTGCCAGCAGCCCTACAGGGGGTGATTCACCCCTCCACTTT

V gene: TRBV6-1
J gene: TRBJ2-5
clone size: .
D gene: .
CDR3 protein: CASSEAPKGNF
CDR3 DNA: TGTGCCAGCAGTGAAGCCCCCAAGGGGAACTTC

V gene: TRBV7-9
J gene: TRBJ2-4
clone size: .
D gene: .
CDR3 protein: CASSPGLVLAKNIQYF
CDR3 DNA: TGTGCCAGCAGCCCCGGACTGGTACTAGCCAAAAACATTCAGTACTTC

V gene: TRBV30
J gene: TRBJ2-1
clone size: .
D gene: .
CDR3 protein: CAWSLPRGNEQFF
CDR3 DNA: TGTGCCTGGAGTCTCCCCCGCGGCAATGAGCAGTTCTTC

V gene: TRBV25-1
J gene: TRBJ1-3
clone size: .
D gene: .
CDR3 protein: CASSEGGGFSGNTIYF
CDR3 DNA: TGTGCCAGCAGTGAGGGGGGGGGTTTTTCTGGAAACACCATATATTTT

V gene: TRBV5-1
J gene: TRBJ2-5
clone size: .
D gene: .
CDR3 protein: CASSLMDSQETQYF
CDR3 DNA: TGCGCCAGCAGCCTTATGGACAGCCAAGAGACCCAGTACTTC

V gene: TRBV6-4
J gene: TRBJ2-2
clone size: once
D gene: .
CDR3 protein: CASKFQGNTGELFF
CDR3 DNA: TGTGCCAGCAAGTTCCAGGGGAACACCGGGGAGCTGTTTTTT

V gene: TRBV19
J gene: TRBJ2-7
clone size: .
D gene: TRBD2
CDR3 protein: CASSIQRGSYEQYF
CDR3 DNA: TGTGCCAGTAGTATACAGCGGGGGTCCTACGAGCAGTACTTC

V gene: TRBV9
J gene: TRBJ1-4
clone size: .
D gene: TRBD1
CDR3 protein: CASSVGQGASGEKLFF
CDR3 DNA: TGTGCCAGCAGCGTAGGCCAGGGGGCATCTGGTGAAAAACTGTTTTTT

V gene: TRBV7-4
J gene: TRBJ1-5
clone size: .
D gene: .
CDR3 protein: CASSPQGLLSNQPQHF
CDR3 DNA: TGTGCCAGCAGCCCGCAGGGACTCCTAAGCAATCAGCCCCAGCATTTT

V gene: TRBV10-1
J gene: TRBJ2-2
clone size: .
D gene: TRBD1
CDR3 protein: CASSDRDRGLTGELFF
CDR3 DNA: TGCGCCAGCAGTGACCGGGACAGGGGTTTAACCGGGGAGCTGTTTTTT